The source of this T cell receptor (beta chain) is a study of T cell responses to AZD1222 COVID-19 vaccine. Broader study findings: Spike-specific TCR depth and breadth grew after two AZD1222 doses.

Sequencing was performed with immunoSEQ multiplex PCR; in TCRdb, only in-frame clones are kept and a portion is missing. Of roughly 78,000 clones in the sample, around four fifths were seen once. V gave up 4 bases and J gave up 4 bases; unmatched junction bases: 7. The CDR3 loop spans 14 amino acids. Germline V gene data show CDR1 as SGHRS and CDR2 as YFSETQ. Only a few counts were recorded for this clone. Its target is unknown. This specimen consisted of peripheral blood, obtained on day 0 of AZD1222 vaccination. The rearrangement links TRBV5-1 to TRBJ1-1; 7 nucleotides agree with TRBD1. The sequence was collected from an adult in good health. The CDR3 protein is CASSKKGASTEAFF. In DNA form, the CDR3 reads TGCGCCAGCAGCAAAAAGGGGGCGAGCACTGAAGCTTTCTTT.